The 32 T cell receptor beta chains presented below share a single source sample, sequenced in a study of blood T cell repertoires in COVID-19. Only in-frame clones appear in the TCRdb table, and some are missing; sequencing was by immunoSEQ multiplex PCR. The sample shows 350,000 to 400,000 clones, 86% of them seen only once. The specimen sequenced was peripheral blood. The receptor set was obtained from a woman in her fifties or sixties with COVID-19, enrolled during active disease.

This chain connects TRBV2 to TRBJ2-1, with TRBD1 as a possible D gene (5 bases). Germline loops: CDR1 SNHLY, CDR2 FYNNEI. CDR3 size: 15 residues. V lost 3 bases and J lost 10, with 19 bases in between. The CDR3 loop reads CASSEMGRATNEQFF. Here the CDR3 DNA reads TGTGCCAGCAGTGAGATGGGCAGGGCAACCAACGAGCAGTTCTTC.

This chain uses TRBV7-6 with TRBJ2-1, with TRBD2 identical over 8 bases. Germline values: CDR1 SGHVS, CDR2 FNYEAQ. V lost 2 bases, J lost 3 bases, and 12 bases stayed unmatched. CDR3 length: 18 amino acids. The CDR3 loop is CASSLSGGAGQSYNEQFF. DNA of the CDR3: TGTGCCAGCAGCTTATCCGGGGGGGCCGGTCAAAGCTACAATGAGCAGTTCTTC. Using reference TRBV7-6 and TRBJ2-1 for the parts outside the CDR3, the full variable domain is GAGVSQSPRYKVTKRGQDVALRCDPISGHVSLYWYRQALGQGPEFLTYFNYEAQQDKSGLPNDRFSAERPEGSISTLTIQRTEQRDSAMYRCASSLSGGAGQSYNEQFFGPGTRLTVL.

The genes are TRBV7-2 and TRBJ2-7, with D possibly being TRBD2 (7 bases). The V gene's germline CDR1 is SGHTA and CDR2 FQGNSA. V shed 7 bases and J shed 3 bases, with 16 bases lying between them. The CDR3 has 14 amino acids. The CDR3 region is CASTEGGSYYEQYF. The CDR3 bases are TGTGCCAGCACCGAGGGGGGGTCCTACTACGAGCAGTACTTC.

Written as DNA, the CDR3 is TGTGCCAGCAGCAAAGGGGACAGGGATGTTGCGAACACTGAAGCTTTCTTT. Its protein product is CASSKGDRDVANTEAFF. The chain is built from TRBV21-1 and TRBJ1-1; no check of the table's D call, TRBD1, against the DNA was made. TRBV21-1 is labeled a pseudogene. The CDR3 consists of 17 residues.

This clone was seen only once. The V call is TRBV7-2, the J call TRBJ2-3, with D possibly being TRBD2 (6 bases). Germline CDR1 is SGHTA and CDR2 is FQGNSA. V lost 1 base and J 2 bases, leaving 13 bases between the germline ends. The CDR3 is made up of 16 amino acids. CDR3 loop: CASSLGGVVLTDTQYF. CDR3 nucleotides: TGTGCCAGCAGCTTAGGGGGGGTAGTACTCACAGATACGCAGTATTTT.

This chain joins TRBV7-9 and TRBJ2-6; 7 bases are a match to TRBD1. Germline V lookup: CDR1 SEHNR, CDR2 FQNEAQ (reference sequence). V was clipped by 5 bases and J by 0 bases; unmatched bases: 10. This CDR3 has 18 residues. CDR3 loop: CASSNNRGQVSGANVLTF. The DNA of the CDR3 is TGTGCCAGCAGCAATAATCGCGGACAGGTCTCTGGGGCCAACGTCCTGACTTTC.

V and J are TRBV7-3 and TRBJ2-2; 8 bases are shared with TRBD1. Trimming took 8 bases from V and 1 from J; bases not matched to a gene: 0. Germline V CDR1 and CDR2: SGHTA, FQGTGA. The CDR3 totals 13 residues. The CDR3: CASGTGNTGELFF. CDR3 in DNA: TGTGCCAGCGGGACAGGGAACACCGGGGAGCTGTTTTTT. Full variable domain (missing parts from reference TRBV7-3 and TRBJ2-2): GAGVSQTPSNKVTEKGKYVELRCDPISGHTALYWYRQSLGQGPEFLIYFQGTGAADDSGLPNDRFFAVRPEGSVSTLKIQRTERGDSAVYLCASGTGNTGELFFGEGSRLTVL.

This clone was seen a single time. The chain joins TRBV2 to TRBJ1-6, with 9 bases matching TRBD1. V dropped 6 bases and J dropped 7; count of bases not matched to a gene: 4. CDR1 is SNHLY, CDR2 FYNNEI, per germline. This CDR3 has 14 residues. The CDR3 sequence is CASSRDRANSPLHF. The CDR3 DNA follows: TGTGCCAGCAGCCGGGACAGGGCCAATTCACCCCTCCACTTT.

Here the CDR3 DNA reads TGTGCCAGCAGCCCCCGACAGGGGACAGATACGCAGTATTTT. Translation: CASSPRQGTDTQYF. The genes are TRBV11-2 and TRBJ2-3, with 8 bases matching TRBD1. The J segment lost 3 bases and the V segment lost 5 bases, leaving 4 bases of the junction unmatched. Germline CDR1 SGHAT, CDR2 FQNNGV. The CDR3 is 14 amino acids.

There are a few counts of this clone. The J gene is TRBJ2-7, the V gene TRBV9; TRBD2 is a possible D gene (5 bases). Trimming took 1 base from V and 0 from J, leaving 8 bases between them. Looked up from germline, CDR1 is SGDLS and CDR2 is YYNGEE. The CDR3 consists of 14 residues. The CDR3 loop is CASSVSDYSYEQYF. In DNA, the CDR3 is TGTGCCAGCAGCGTATCAGACTACTCCTACGAGCAGTACTTC.

The chain is built from TRBV12-5 and TRBJ1-5, with D hard to call. Germline V gene sequence: CDR1 LGHNT, CDR2 FRNRAP. V lost 6 bases, J lost 0 bases, and 6 bases lay in between. The CDR3 totals 13 residues. As DNA, the CDR3 is TGTGCTAGTGGGGCTGATAGCAATCAGCCCCAGCATTTT. Translation: CASGADSNQPQHF.

The chain joins TRBV5-1 to TRBJ1-1; maybe TRBD1 (5 bases). With 0 bases removed from V and 5 bases from J, the gap between germline ends came to 8 bases. Per germline, CDR1 SGHRS and CDR2 YFSETQ. CDR3 length: 13 residues. DNA for the CDR3: TGCGCCAGCAGCTTGGTGCAGGGAACTGAAGCTTTCTTT. This gives the protein CASSLVQGTEAFF.

The chain recombines TRBV7-7 with TRBJ2-3; D not resolved. V lost 4 bases and J 6 bases, leaving 11 bases between the germline ends. This CDR3 contains 13 residues. Germline CDR1 and CDR2: SSHAT and FNYEAQ (reference sequence). The CDR3 DNA reads TGTGCCAGCAGCTCCCCAGGCTCCGATACGCAGTATTTT. This gives the protein CASSSPGSDTQYF.

The V gene is TRBV2, the J gene TRBJ1-5; TRBD1 agrees at 11 bases. The CDR3 loop spans 15 amino acids. Germline V gene data show CDR1 as SNHLY and CDR2 as FYNNEI. Trimming removed 6 bases from V and 3 bases from J; junction bases left unmatched: 4. The CDR3 region has the DNA TGTGCCAGCAGGGGACAGGGGGTGGACAATCAGCCCCAGCATTTT. Protein: CASRGQGVDNQPQHF.

The chain has TRBV29-1 and TRBJ2-7; perhaps TRBD1 as D (6 bases). Trimming cost V 7 bases and J 0 bases, with 16 bases left between them. The CDR3 extends over 14 amino acids. Germline CDR1 is SQVTM and CDR2 is ANQGSEA. The CDR3 loop reads CSAEGDGGSYEQYF. The DNA of the CDR3 is TGCAGCGCCGAGGGGGACGGTGGCTCCTACGAGCAGTACTTC.

The chain joins TRBV6-4 to TRBJ2-3; TRBD2 matches at 10 bases. Germline V gene lookup returns CDR1 MRHNA and CDR2 SNTAGT. CDR3 length equals 16 residues. V lost 3 bases and J lost 6; bases outside the gene matches: 9. The CDR3 spells CASSEGRAGGSDTQYF. DNA for the CDR3: TGTGCCAGCAGTGAAGGAAGAGCGGGGGGGAGTGATACGCAGTATTTT.

The chain employs TRBV9 and TRBJ2-1; D may be TRBD2 (7 bases). V was pared by 3 bases and J by 2 bases, with 12 bases between. The CDR3 totals 15 residues. In germline, CDR1 is SGDLS, CDR2 YYNGEE. As DNA, the CDR3 is TGTGCCAGCAGCGCAGAGGGGGGGACCTACAATGAGCAGTTCTTC. Protein sequence: CASSAEGGTYNEQFF.

The chain combines TRBV5-4 with TRBJ1-1, with 10 nucleotides matching TRBD1. The germline V gene encodes CDR1 SGHNT and CDR2 YYREEE (reference sequence). Unmatched junction bases numbered 5, after V lost 4 bases and J lost 5 bases. This CDR3 spans 14 amino acids. CDR3 in amino acids: CASSLRDRGTEAFF. In DNA form, the CDR3 reads TGTGCCAGCAGCCTCCGGGACAGGGGAACTGAAGCTTTCTTT. Drawing the rest from reference TRBV5-4 and TRBJ1-1, the complete variable domain is ETGVTQSPTHLIKTRGQQVTLRCSSQSGHNTVSWYQQALGQGPQFIFQYYREEENGRGNFPPRFSGLQFPNYSSELNVNALELDDSALYLCASSLRDRGTEAFFGQGTRLTVV.

J is TRBJ2-6 and V is TRBV5-4; D gene uncertain. This CDR3 comprises 14 residues. CDR1 is SGHNT and CDR2 is YYREEE in the germline V gene (reference sequence). The V end was cut by 4 bases, the J end by 2 bases, with 7 bases between. The CDR3 DNA sequence: TGTGCCAGCAGCGCTGCTACTGGGGCCAACGTCCTGACTTTC. Residues: CASSAATGANVLTF.

As DNA, the CDR3 is TGTGCCATCAGTGAAATCAGACAGGGGCAGGGAAATGAGCAGTTCTTC. It is translated as CAISEIRQGQGNEQFF. The chain is built from TRBV10-3 and TRBJ2-1; 8 bases are shared with TRBD1. V was clipped by 3 bases and J by 7 bases; unmatched bases: 11. The CDR3 loop spans 16 amino acids. Germline V gene sequence: CDR1 ENHRY, CDR2 SYGVKD.

This clone was seen only once. V gene TRBV4-2 combines with J gene TRBJ2-3; the match to TRBD2 covers 10 bases. The junction had 16 bases not matched to a gene; V was cut back by 3 bases and J by 4 bases. Germline V gene lookup returns CDR1 LGHNA and CDR2 YNFKEQ. This CDR3 region has 19 residues. CDR3 residues: CASSHPLRPGLAFSDTQYF. CDR3 DNA sequence: TGTGCCAGCAGCCACCCCTTAAGGCCGGGACTAGCGTTTTCAGATACGCAGTATTTT.

This clone was seen just once. The rearrangement links TRBV18 to TRBJ1-2; weak D call: TRBD1 (6 bases). The V gene lost 3 bases and the J gene lost 3 bases, with 14 bases spanning the gap. This CDR3 has 15 amino acids. Germline CDR1 reads KGHSH; CDR2 reads LQKENI. CDR3 in DNA: TGTGCCAGCTCACCCACGGGGCCAGGGGACTATGGCTACACCTTC. It translates to CASSPTGPGDYGYTF.

The chain is built from TRBV3-1 (or the pseudogene TRBV3-2) and TRBJ1-2; D uncertain. The V gene's germline CDR1 is LGHDT and CDR2 YNNKEL (reference sequence). Trimming stripped 4 bases from V and 3 bases from J, with 9 bases between. The CDR3 is 13 amino acids. The CDR3 protein is CASSLGEYYGYTF. The CDR3 DNA is TGTGCCAGCAGCCTCGGGGAATACTATGGCTACACCTTC.

The sample holds one count of this clone. V usage is TRBV19 and J usage is TRBJ1-1; 7 bases map to TRBD1. Germline V gene data show CDR1 as LNHDA and CDR2 as SQIVND (reference sequence). The CDR3 spans 14 residues. Trimming at V came to 3 bases and at J to 2 bases, leaving 3 bases not matched to a gene. The CDR3 region has the DNA TGTGCCAGTAGTATGTACAGGGGAAACACTGAAGCTTTCTTT. Amino acid sequence: CASSMYRGNTEAFF.

This clone was recorded once. This sequence joins TRBV3-1 (or the pseudogene TRBV3-2) and TRBJ2-7; 8 bases fit TRBD2. The V segment lost 1 base and the J segment 7 bases; nucleotides outside the gene matches: 6. The CDR3 has 14 residues. Germline CDR1 LGHDT, CDR2 YNNKEL (reference sequence). As DNA, the CDR3 is TGTGCCAGCAGCCAAGGTAGCGGGGTGTGGGAGCAGTACTTC. It encodes CASSQGSGVWEQYF.

The chain has TRBV3-1 (or the pseudogene TRBV3-2) and TRBJ1-2, with 9 bases lining up with TRBD1. Losses at the gene ends were 5 bases for V and 5 bases for J; bases not matched to a gene: 6. The germline V gene has CDR1 LGHDT and CDR2 YNNKEL (reference sequence). The CDR3 loop spans 14 amino acids. CDR3: CASSIGTGTYGYTF. CDR3 in DNA: TGTGCCAGCAGCATTGGGACAGGGACGTATGGCTACACCTTC.

This clone was counted once. This sequence joins TRBV4-2 and TRBJ1-2; unclear D gene. V lost 0 bases and J lost 2, with 16 bases in between. The CDR3 covers 17 residues. Germline V lookup: CDR1 LGHNA, CDR2 YNFKEQ. The DNA for the CDR3 is TGTGCCAGCAGCCAAGATCGCGTAAGAGGAATCAACTATGGCTACACCTTC. This gives the protein CASSQDRVRGINYGYTF.

V gene TRBV20-1 combines with J gene TRBJ1-2; possibly TRBD1 for D (5 bases). Trimming pared 7 bases from V and 8 bases from J, leaving 8 bases between. Germline V gene sequence: CDR1 DFQATT, CDR2 SNEGSKA (reference sequence). The CDR3 is 9 amino acids. The CDR3 loop is CSVGGGYTF. The DNA of the CDR3 is TGCAGTGTCGGGGGGGGCTACACCTTC.

The rearrangement links TRBV7-2 to TRBJ1-2; D perhaps matches TRBD1 (6 bases). Germline CDR1 SGHTA, CDR2 FQGNSA. The V end lost 2 bases, the J end lost 2 bases, and 24 bases lay between the germline ends. This CDR3 region has 19 residues. The CDR3 bases are TGTGCCAGCAGCTTACTCCAAGCGGACCGGACAGATAAAAACTATGGCTACACCTTC. Translation: CASSLLQADRTDKNYGYTF.

V usage is TRBV10-3 and J usage is TRBJ1-6; D may be TRBD1 (5 bases). Looked up from germline, CDR1 is ENHRY and CDR2 is SYGVKD. Trimming took off 4 bases at V and 5 bases at J, with 12 bases between the two ends. CDR3 size: 15 residues. CDR3 region: CAISARGDDNSPLHF. CDR3 coding DNA: TGTGCCATCAGTGCTAGGGGCGACGATAATTCACCCCTCCACTTT.

This rearrangement joins TRBV12-3 or TRBV12-4 to TRBJ1-2; 7 bases map to TRBD1. This CDR3 comprises 13 residues. Unmatched junction bases numbered 4, after V lost 6 bases and J lost 3 bases. CDR3: CASSQGGDYGYTF. The DNA of the CDR3 is TGTGCCAGCAGCCAGGGGGGTGACTATGGCTACACCTTC.

The J gene is TRBJ1-1, the V gene TRBV5-1; tentative D call: TRBD1 (5 bases). The CDR3 extends over 16 amino acids. Looked up from germline, CDR1 is SGHRS and CDR2 is YFSETQ. V lost 0 bases, J lost 1 base, and 13 bases lay in between. In nucleotides, the CDR3 is TGCGCCAGCAGCTTGGCGATCGCGACAGAGAACACTGAAGCTTTCTTT. Residues: CASSLAIATENTEAFF.